These 8 T cell receptor beta chains were sequenced from one sample in a study of blood T cell repertoires in COVID-19. Assay used: immunoSEQ multiplex PCR; TCRdb lists only in-frame clones, some missing. The profile shows around 280,000 clones, about nine tenths of them singletons. What was sequenced was PBMCs or T cells enriched from blood (not recorded which). Every receptor here comes from a woman in her forties who had recovered from COVID-19.

V and J are TRBV7-6 and TRBJ2-2, with a weak D call TRBD2 (7 bases). Germline-derived CDR1 and CDR2 are SGHVS and FNYEAQ. Between the trimmed V and J ends, which lost 1 base and 4 bases, there was a span of 16 bases. The CDR3 contains 17 residues. The CDR3 DNA reads as TGTGCCAGCAGCTTAGATCCCGCAGGGGAGGGCACCGGGGAGCTGTTTTTT. It translates to CASSLDPAGEGTGELFF. The full variable domain, in which reference TRBV7-6 and TRBJ2-2 provide the parts outside the CDR3, is GAGVSQSPRYKVTKRGQDVALRCDPISGHVSLYWYRQALGQGPEFLTYFNYEAQQDKSGLPNDRFSAERPEGSISTLTIQRTEQRDSAMYRCASSLDPAGEGTGELFFGEGSRLTVL.

The rearrangement joins TRBV6-2 or TRBV6-3 to TRBJ1-5; 9 positions match TRBD1. The CDR3 spans 17 residues. Losses at the gene ends were 5 bases for V and 4 bases for J; bases not matched to a gene: 12. Germline lookup yields CDR1 MNHEY and CDR2 SVGEGT. CDR3 residues: CASSRDRVVTENQPQHF. The CDR3 bases are TGTGCCAGCAGTCGGGACAGGGTGGTGACGGAGAATCAGCCCCAGCATTTT.

This sequence joins TRBV30 and TRBJ1-2; 9 bases map to TRBD1. V trimming: 5 bases; J trimming: 8 bases; junction bases outside the gene matches: 9. The CDR3 is made up of 13 amino acids. The germline gives CDR1 GTSNPN, CDR2 SVGIG (reference sequence). CDR3 sequence (DNA): TGTGCCTGGCCCCGGGACAGGGCGTCAGGCTACACCTTC. Its protein product is CAWPRDRASGYTF.

The V gene is TRBV6-5, the J gene TRBJ2-7; TRBD2 might be the D (5 bases). Germline V gene lookup returns CDR1 MNHEY and CDR2 SVGAGI. The V end was cut by 5 bases, the J end by 0 bases, with 14 bases between. This CDR3 region has 15 residues. The CDR3 DNA sequence: TGTGCCAGCAGTCTACTCTACGGGATCTCCTACGAGCAGTACTTC. It encodes CASSLLYGISYEQYF.

The genes are TRBV6-5 and TRBJ1-5; weak D call: TRBD1 (5 bases). V gave up 6 bases and J gave up 3 bases, with 15 bases separating them. Germline V gene data show CDR1 as MNHEY and CDR2 as SVGAGI. The CDR3 runs to 15 residues. CDR3 sequence: CASSRVGGNNQPQHF. The CDR3 region has the DNA TGTGCCAGCAGCCGCGTCGGGGGAAACAATCAGCCCCAGCATTTT.

V and J are TRBV3-1 (or the pseudogene TRBV3-2) and TRBJ2-2, with D possibly TRBD1 on 6 matching bases. Trimming stripped 2 bases from V and 6 bases from J, with 25 bases between. The CDR3 length is 19 residues. CDR1 LGHDT and CDR2 YNNKEL come from the germline V gene (reference sequence). The CDR3 protein is CASSQRGLDMGTHPGELFF. The DNA for the CDR3 is TGTGCCAGCAGCCAAAGGGGGTTAGATATGGGGACCCACCCCGGGGAGCTGTTTTTT.

This clone was seen a few times. The J gene is TRBJ1-1, the V gene TRBV4-2; TRBD1 agrees at 8 bases. Germline CDR1 LGHNA, CDR2 YNFKEQ. The V gene end was trimmed by 1 base and the J gene end by 5 bases; junction bases not matched to a gene: 6. The CDR3 spans 15 residues. CDR3 DNA: TGTGCCAGCAGCCAAGGTAGGACAGGGCCGACTGAAGCTTTCTTT. Translation: CASSQGRTGPTEAFF.

The chain uses TRBV30 and TRBJ1-5; D not resolved. V was cut by 8 bases and J by 0 bases, with 26 bases left in between. The CDR3 covers 18 residues. The germline gives CDR1 GTSNPN, CDR2 SVGIG (reference sequence). CDR3 amino acids: CARRSRGRDWDSNQPQHF. The CDR3 DNA follows: TGTGCCCGCCGTTCTCGAGGGAGGGATTGGGATAGCAATCAGCCCCAGCATTTT.